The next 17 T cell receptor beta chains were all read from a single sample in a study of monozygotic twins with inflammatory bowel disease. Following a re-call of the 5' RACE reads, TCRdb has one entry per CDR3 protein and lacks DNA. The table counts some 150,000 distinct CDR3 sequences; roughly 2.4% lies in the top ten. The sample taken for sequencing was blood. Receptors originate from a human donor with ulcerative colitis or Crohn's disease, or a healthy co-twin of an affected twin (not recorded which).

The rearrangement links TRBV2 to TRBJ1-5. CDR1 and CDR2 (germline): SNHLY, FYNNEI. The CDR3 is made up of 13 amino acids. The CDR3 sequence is CASSAIQDQPQHF.

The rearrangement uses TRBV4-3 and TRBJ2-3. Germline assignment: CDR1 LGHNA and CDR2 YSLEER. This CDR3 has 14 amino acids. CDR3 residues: CASSQDGSLGTQYF.

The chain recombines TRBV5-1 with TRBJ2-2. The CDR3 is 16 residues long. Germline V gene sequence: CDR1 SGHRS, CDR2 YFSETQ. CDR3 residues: CASSLAIPANTGELFF. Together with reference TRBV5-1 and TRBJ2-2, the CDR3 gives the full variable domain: KAGVTQTPRYLIKTRGQQVTLSCSPISGHRSVSWYQQTPGQGLQFLFEYFSETQRNKGNFPGRFSGRQFSNSRSEMNVSTLELGDSALYLCASSLAIPANTGELFFGEGSRLTVL.

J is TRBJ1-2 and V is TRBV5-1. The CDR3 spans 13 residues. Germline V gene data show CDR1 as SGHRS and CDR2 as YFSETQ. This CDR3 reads CASSLDVNHGYTF.

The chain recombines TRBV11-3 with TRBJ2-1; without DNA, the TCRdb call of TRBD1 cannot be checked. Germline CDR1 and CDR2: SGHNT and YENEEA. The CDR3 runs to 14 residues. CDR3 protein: CASSSRGGPNEQFF. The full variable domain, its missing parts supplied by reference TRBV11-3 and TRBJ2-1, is EAGVVQSPRYKIIEKKQPVAFWCNPISGHNTLYWYLQNLGQGPELLIRYENEEAVDDSQLPKDRFSAERLKGVDSTLKIQPAELGDSAVYLCASSSRGGPNEQFFGPGTRLTVL.

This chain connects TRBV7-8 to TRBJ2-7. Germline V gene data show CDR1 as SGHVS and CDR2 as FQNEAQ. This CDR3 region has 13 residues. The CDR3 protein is CASSLAEEYEQYF.

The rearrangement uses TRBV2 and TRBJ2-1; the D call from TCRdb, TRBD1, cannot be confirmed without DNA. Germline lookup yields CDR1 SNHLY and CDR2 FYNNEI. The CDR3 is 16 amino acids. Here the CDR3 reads CASSPPGRSSYNEQFF. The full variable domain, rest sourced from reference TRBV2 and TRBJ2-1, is EPEVTQTPSHQVTQMGQEVILRCVPISNHLYFYWYRQILGQKVEFLVSFYNNEISEKSEIFDDQFSVERPDGSNFTLKIRSTKLEDSAMYFCASSPPGRSSYNEQFFGPGTRLTVL.

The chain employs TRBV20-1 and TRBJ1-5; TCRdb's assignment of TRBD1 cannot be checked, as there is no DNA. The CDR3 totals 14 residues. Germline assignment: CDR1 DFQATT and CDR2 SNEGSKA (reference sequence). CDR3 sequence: CSATDRGLDQPQHF.

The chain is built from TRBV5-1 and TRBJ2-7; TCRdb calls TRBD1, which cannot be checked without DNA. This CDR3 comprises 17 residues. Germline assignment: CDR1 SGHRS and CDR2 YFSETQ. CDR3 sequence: CASSFWPVRGPGDEQYF.

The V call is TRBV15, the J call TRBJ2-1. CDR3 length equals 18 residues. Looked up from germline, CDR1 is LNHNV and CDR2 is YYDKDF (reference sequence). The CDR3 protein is CPTSRDLTGYSSYNEQFF.

The CDR3 loop is CASSFTKRSPYEQYF. The rearrangement uses TRBV7-9 and TRBJ2-7. The CDR3 length is 15 residues. Per the germline V gene, CDR1 is SEHNR and CDR2 is FQNEAQ (reference sequence). Full variable domain (remainder filled in from reference TRBV7-9 and TRBJ2-7): DTGVSQNPRHKITKRGQNVTFRCDPISEHNRLYWYRQTLGQGPEFLTYFQNEAQLEKSRLLSDRFSAERPKGSFSTLEIQRTEQGDSAMYLCASSFTKRSPYEQYFGPGTRLTVT.

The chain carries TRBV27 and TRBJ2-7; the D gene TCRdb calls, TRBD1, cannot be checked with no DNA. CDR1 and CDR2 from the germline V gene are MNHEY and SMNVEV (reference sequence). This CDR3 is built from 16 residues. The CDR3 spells CASTPPGQLTLGEQYF.

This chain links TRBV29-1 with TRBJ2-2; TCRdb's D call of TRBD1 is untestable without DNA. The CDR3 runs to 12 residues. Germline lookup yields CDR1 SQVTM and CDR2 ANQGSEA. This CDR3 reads CSGRDFTGELFF.

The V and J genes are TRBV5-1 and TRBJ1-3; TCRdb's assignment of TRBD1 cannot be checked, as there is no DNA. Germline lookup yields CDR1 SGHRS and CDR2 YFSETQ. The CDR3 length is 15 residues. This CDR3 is CASSLGQGKGNTIYF.

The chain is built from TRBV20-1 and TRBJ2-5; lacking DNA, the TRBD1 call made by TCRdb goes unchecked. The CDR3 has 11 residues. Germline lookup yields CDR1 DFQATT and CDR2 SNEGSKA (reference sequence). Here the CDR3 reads CSAAPAETQYF.

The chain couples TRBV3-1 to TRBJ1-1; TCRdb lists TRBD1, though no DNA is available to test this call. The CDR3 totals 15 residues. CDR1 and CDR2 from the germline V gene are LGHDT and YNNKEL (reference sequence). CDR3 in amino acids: CASSPGAGSNTEAFF.

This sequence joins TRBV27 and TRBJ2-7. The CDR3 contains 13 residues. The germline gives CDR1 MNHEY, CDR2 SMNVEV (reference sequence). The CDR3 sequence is CASSKDSSYEQYF.